Shown below are 6 T cell receptor beta chains from a single sample sequenced in a study of beta chain features in type 1 diabetes. Their antigens are not known. All of the isolated RNA was reverse transcribed, so expressed TCRB transcripts were sequenced. The method was immunoSEQ multiplex PCR; TCRdb's version includes in-frame clones alone and lacks a portion of them. The sample carries some 700,000 clones, about an eighth recorded once. Points from the study as a whole: Within each of all four CD4+ subsets, Type 1 diabetes patients had TCRB CDR3s that were moderately but significantly shorter.

Sequenced sample: naive CD4+ T cells from blood. The receptors stem from a man aged 18 to 35 with type 1 diabetes.

V is TRBV2 and J is TRBJ1-6; a possible D gene is TRBD1 (6 bases). V lost 5 bases and J 10 bases, leaving 9 bases between the germline ends. This CDR3 region has 12 residues. CDR1 is SNHLY and CDR2 is FYNNEI in the germline V gene. The CDR3 region has the DNA TGTGCCAGCAGTATGGACAGCTCACCCCTCCACTTT. This gives the protein CASSMDSSPLHF.

The chain employs TRBV7-2 and TRBJ1-5; 11 bases fit TRBD1. The CDR3 extends over 15 amino acids. Germline CDR1 reads SGHTA; CDR2 reads FQGNSA. V shed 5 bases and J 7 bases; nucleotides not matched to a gene: 7. CDR3 region: CASSADRGRVQPQHF. DNA of the CDR3: TGTGCCAGCAGCGCGGACAGGGGGCGAGTCCAGCCCCAGCATTTT.

Only a few counts were recorded for this clone. DNA of the CDR3: TGCGCCAGCAGCTACACACAGGAGGATGAGCAGTTCTTC. Residues: CASSYTQEDEQFF. This rearrangement joins TRBV5-1 to TRBJ2-1; either TRBD1 or TRBD2 may fit D (5 bases each). V lost 3 bases to trimming and J lost 8 bases, with 12 bases between them. Germline V gene data show CDR1 as SGHRS and CDR2 as YFSETQ. The CDR3 sequence is 13 residues long.

Remarks on this clone: At the DNA level, this CDR3 is encoded by other sequences in the same sample as well. The chain carries TRBV20-1 and TRBJ2-3; no firm D call. V shed 1 base and J shed 4 bases, with 3 bases lying between them. Germline V lookup: CDR1 DFQATT, CDR2 SNEGSKA (reference sequence). The CDR3 is 11 amino acids. CDR3 in DNA: TGCAGTGCTAGAGTCCCAGATACGCAGTATTTT. Translation: CSARVPDTQYF.

There are a few counts of this clone. The chain recombines TRBV2 with TRBJ1-1; 9 bases fit TRBD1. In germline, CDR1 is SNHLY, CDR2 FYNNEI. This CDR3 has 14 residues. The ends lost 6 bases at V and 6 bases at J; junction bases unmatched: 8. The CDR3 bases are TGTGCCAGCAGGTCACAGGGGGCGAGCGCTGAAGCTTTCTTT. Encoded protein: CASRSQGASAEAFF. The variable domain in full, completed from reference TRBV2 and TRBJ1-1, reads EPEVTQTPSHQVTQMGQEVILRCVPISNHLYFYWYRQILGQKVEFLVSFYNNEISEKSEIFDDQFSVERPDGSNFTLKIRSTKLEDSAMYFCASRSQGASAEAFFGQGTRLTVV.

This chain connects TRBV25-1 to TRBJ1-1; D is uncertain. The germline V gene encodes CDR1 MGHDK and CDR2 SYGVNS. The CDR3 totals 14 residues. Deletions cut 10 bases from V and 0 bases from J, with 15 bases between. The CDR3 DNA sequence: TGTGCCACCTCGGATCGAATGATGAACACTGAAGCTTTCTTT. Protein: CATSDRMMNTEAFF.